These 27 T cell receptor beta chains share one sample of origin, sequenced in a study of T cells after yellow fever vaccination. A single record per CDR3 protein comes from TCRdb applying MiXCR to the 5' RACE reads. The sample holds over 110,000 distinct CDR3 sequences, over 7% seen once. The source was CD4+ T cells sorted from PBMCs, collected 5 days after the yellow fever booster vaccination. The receptors come from a man under 40 who received the YFV17D yellow fever vaccine.

This clonotype occurred many times. This chain connects TRBV5-1 to TRBJ1-1; D might be TRBD1 (5 bases). The CDR3 loop spans 15 amino acids. The germline gives CDR1 SGHRS, CDR2 YFSETQ. Trimming took off 0 bases at V and 3 bases at J, with 12 bases between the two ends. CDR3 protein: CASSLGGRGDTEAFF. The DNA of the CDR3 is TGCGCCAGCAGCTTGGGGGGCCGCGGGGACACTGAAGCTTTCTTT.

Only a few counts were recorded for this clonotype. This chain connects TRBV7-8 to TRBJ1-6, with no clear D. In germline, CDR1 is SGHVS, CDR2 FQNEAQ. Trimming took 2 bases from V and 9 from J, leaving 8 bases between them. CDR3 length: 13 amino acids. The CDR3 loop reads CASSLRFFSPLHF. CDR3 DNA sequence: TGTGCCAGCAGCTTAAGATTTTTTTCACCCCTCCACTTT.

In its sample, this clonotype was seen many times. The chain couples TRBV7-9 to TRBJ1-2, with TRBD1 matching 7 bases. CDR1 is SEHNR, CDR2 FQNEAQ, per germline (reference sequence). CDR3 length: 15 amino acids. V was pared by 5 bases and J by 7 bases, with 13 bases of the junction left unmatched. The CDR3 spells CASSEGTASGGGYTF. As DNA, the CDR3 is TGTGCCAGCAGCGAAGGGACAGCTTCGGGGGGTGGCTACACCTTC. The full variable domain, rest sourced from reference TRBV7-9 and TRBJ1-2, is DTGVSQNPRHKITKRGQNVTFRCDPISEHNRLYWYRQTLGQGPEFLTYFQNEAQLEKSRLLSDRFSAERPKGSFSTLEIQRTEQGDSAMYLCASSEGTASGGGYTFGSGTRLTVV.

This clonotype was observed many times. V and J are TRBV19 and TRBJ2-2, with a possible D match to TRBD2 (6 bases). The V end lost 6 bases, the J end lost 4 bases, and 12 bases lay between the germline ends. The CDR3 length is 14 residues. Germline assignment: CDR1 LNHDA and CDR2 SQIVND (reference sequence). The CDR3 is CASSQEGSTGELFF. CDR3 DNA: TGTGCCAGTAGCCAGGAGGGGAGCACCGGGGAGCTGTTTTTT.

This clonotype was picked up a small number of times. The genes are TRBV5-4 and TRBJ2-7, with 11 bases matching TRBD2. The ends lost 4 bases at V and 0 bases at J; junction bases unmatched: 6. This CDR3 region has 16 residues. Germline CDR1 reads SGHNT; CDR2 reads YYREEE (reference sequence). CDR3: CASSLVLAGGSYEQYF. The CDR3 nucleotides are TGTGCCAGCAGCCTTGTCCTAGCGGGGGGCTCCTACGAGCAGTACTTC.

This clonotype was seen ten or more times. This chain joins TRBV5-1 and TRBJ2-5; a weak D match, TRBD2 (5 bases). This CDR3 is built from 14 residues. Germline V gene sequence: CDR1 SGHRS, CDR2 YFSETQ. Trimming removed 3 bases at V and 5 bases at J, with 14 bases between. Here the CDR3 reads CASSSTDFGETQYF. CDR3 in DNA: TGCGCCAGCAGCTCAACGGACTTTGGGGAGACCCAGTACTTC.

This clonotype was detected many times. The chain employs TRBV4-2 and TRBJ2-7; D unclear. The germline V and J ends were trimmed by 0 bases and 3 bases, with 12 bases remaining between them. This CDR3 is 15 amino acids long. CDR1 LGHNA and CDR2 YNFKEQ come from the germline V gene. The CDR3 loop is CASSQDASRFYEQYF. The CDR3 nucleotides are TGTGCCAGCAGCCAAGATGCTTCCAGATTCTACGAGCAGTACTTC.

This clonotype was seen many times. V and J are TRBV6-2 or TRBV6-3 and TRBJ2-5, with D possibly matching TRBD2 (6 bases). With 5 bases removed from V and 7 bases from J, the gap between germline ends came to 17 bases. CDR3 length equals 14 residues. CDR1 is MNHEY, CDR2 SVGEGT, per germline. CDR3 region: CASSLSGVPGTQYF. The CDR3 region has the DNA TGTGCCAGCAGTCTTTCGGGAGTCCCCGGGACCCAGTACTTC.

This clonotype was seen at least ten times. This chain joins TRBV12-3 or TRBV12-4 and TRBJ2-1; D may correspond to TRBD1 or TRBD2 (5 bases each). The CDR3 is 14 amino acids. V dropped 6 bases and J dropped 4 bases, with 13 bases sitting between them. The CDR3 here is CASRRDLGYNEQFF. DNA for the CDR3: TGTGCCAGCAGACGGGACCTGGGTTACAATGAGCAGTTCTTC.

In the case of this clonotype: It may be a read error: a sequence one base away is much more abundant. This sequence joins TRBV4-2 and TRBJ2-5; D is unclear. This CDR3 is built from 14 residues. From germline, CDR1 is LGHNA and CDR2 YNFKEQ. V dropped 5 bases and J dropped 2 bases, with 12 bases sitting between them. The CDR3 nucleotides are TGTGCCAGCAGCGAAGGTGACTCACAAGAGACCCAGTACTTC. It specifies CASSEGDSQETQYF.

Ten or more counts support this clonotype. The rearrangement links TRBV5-1 to TRBJ2-1; D perhaps matches TRBD1 (5 bases). Trimming cost V 0 bases and J 0 bases, with 7 bases left between them. The CDR3 spans 15 residues. Germline V gives CDR1 SGHRS, CDR2 YFSETQ. The CDR3 is CASSLVQGSYNEQFF. CDR3 DNA sequence: TGCGCCAGCAGCTTGGTTCAGGGCTCCTACAATGAGCAGTTCTTC.

This clonotype has ten or more counts. The chain has TRBV5-6 and TRBJ1-2; the D gene is possibly TRBD1 (6 bases). Trimming took 7 bases from V and 8 from J, leaving 15 bases between them. The germline V gene encodes CDR1 SGHDT and CDR2 YYEEEE. The CDR3 is made up of 12 amino acids. CDR3 bases: TGTGCCAGCGGGGGACATAAGAGCGGCTACACCTTC. Translated: CASGGHKSGYTF.

This clonotype was seen repeatedly, ten times or more. The gene calls are TRBV14 and TRBJ2-2; D is undetermined. CDR3 length: 16 amino acids. CDR1 and CDR2 (germline): SGHDN, FVKESK. The ends were cut back, 2 bases at V and 1 base at J, with 11 bases in the middle. The CDR3 spells CASSQPSLRNTGELFF. The CDR3 DNA reads TGTGCCAGCAGCCAACCATCCTTGAGGAACACCGGGGAGCTGTTTTTT.

This clonotype was seen many times. The chain is built from TRBV24-1 and TRBJ2-5, with D uncertain. V lost 6 bases and J 3 bases, leaving 16 bases between the germline ends. CDR1 and CDR2 (germline): KGHDR, SFDVKD. The CDR3 is 15 amino acids. CDR3 sequence: CATSFSGPGEETQYF. The CDR3 DNA is TGTGCCACCAGTTTTTCCGGACCTGGAGAAGAGACCCAGTACTTC.

This clonotype was detected only a few times. This chain links TRBV7-9 with TRBJ1-2; D remains ambiguous. Trimming removed 1 base at V and 6 bases at J, with 12 bases between. CDR3 length: 14 amino acids. Germline CDR1 SEHNR, CDR2 FQNEAQ (reference sequence). CDR3 DNA sequence: TGTGCCAGCAGCTTAGAGGCACGCCAGCATGGCTACACCTTC. Its protein product is CASSLEARQHGYTF.

This clonotype was found many times. The chain couples TRBV5-5 to TRBJ2-5, with D perhaps matching TRBD1 (5 bases). With 3 bases removed from V and 0 bases from J, the gap between germline ends came to 9 bases. The CDR3 extends over 14 amino acids. Germline V gives CDR1 SGHKS, CDR2 YYEKEE (reference sequence). The CDR3 bases are TGTGCCAGCAGCTCAGGGCCCTACCAAGAGACCCAGTACTTC. Its translation is CASSSGPYQETQYF.

This clonotype was observed a handful of times. V is TRBV5-4 and J is TRBJ1-5; 8 positions agree with TRBD1. This CDR3 has 14 residues. Germline V gene lookup returns CDR1 SGHNT and CDR2 YYREEE (reference sequence). Trimming cost V 4 bases and J 11 bases; bases outside gene matches: 11. DNA for the CDR3: TGTGCCAGCAGCCCTGACAGGGGATCTCGAGCCCAGCATTTT. This codes for CASSPDRGSRAQHF.

In regard to this clonotype: A read error may be the cause here, since a much bigger clone is one base away. The gene calls are TRBV6-5 and TRBJ2-1, with D tentatively TRBD1 (5 bases). The CDR3 has 16 residues. Germline-derived CDR1 and CDR2 are MNHEY and SVGAGI. For the CDR3, the DNA is TGTGGCAGCAGTTACTCGCACAGGTGGGCGTACAATGAGCAGTTCTTC. This codes for CGSSYSHRWAYNEQFF.

This clonotype was counted ten times or more. The chain joins TRBV10-2 to TRBJ2-3, with 7 positions matching TRBD2. Germline loops: CDR1 WSHSY, CDR2 SAAADI. The length of the CDR3 is 13 residues. V shed 8 bases and J 4 bases; nucleotides not matched to a gene: 6. The CDR3 DNA reads as TGCGCCAGCGGGGTAGCGGGTGCAGATACGCAGTATTTT. Protein: CASGVAGADTQYF.

This clonotype was observed a few times. V and J are TRBV7-2 and TRBJ2-1, with D tentatively TRBD2 (6 bases). The CDR3 contains 15 residues. Germline V CDR1 and CDR2: SGHTA, FQGNSA. The V end lost 1 base, the J end lost 6 bases, and 13 bases lay between the germline ends. DNA of the CDR3: TGTGCCAGCAGCTTAGAGTCCGGGAGTGGCAATGAGCAGTTCTTC. Amino acids: CASSLESGSGNEQFF.

This clonotype showed up many times. This chain connects TRBV29-1 to TRBJ2-1; possible D gene TRBD1, 6 bases. Between the trimmed V and J ends, which lost 6 bases and 3 bases, there was a span of 9 bases. This CDR3 has 12 amino acids. The germline CDR1 and CDR2 sequences are SQVTM and ANQGSEA. The CDR3 DNA reads TGCAGCGTCCAGGGGAACTACAATGAGCAGTTCTTC. Translation gives CSVQGNYNEQFF.

This clonotype was detected ten times or more. The chain couples TRBV25-1 to TRBJ2-1; D perhaps matches TRBD1 (6 bases). Germline V lookup: CDR1 MGHDK, CDR2 SYGVNS. CDR3 length: 16 amino acids. Trimming removed 1 base at V and 8 bases at J, with 18 bases between. The CDR3 loop is CASSELGAGESYEQFF. For the CDR3, the DNA is TGTGCCAGCAGTGAATTAGGGGCAGGGGAGAGTTATGAGCAGTTCTTC. Full variable domain (remainder filled in from reference TRBV25-1 and TRBJ2-1): EADIYQTPRYLVIGTGKKITLECSQTMGHDKMYWYQQDPGMELHLIHYSYGVNSTEKGDLSSESTVSRIRTEHFPLTLESARPSHTSQYLCASSELGAGESYEQFFGPGTRLTVL.

This clonotype showed up many times. The rearrangement links TRBV7-2 to TRBJ2-5; possibly TRBD1 for D (5 bases). Germline V lookup: CDR1 SGHTA, CDR2 FQGNSA. The CDR3 contains 12 residues. V lost 6 bases and J 4 bases, leaving 9 bases between the germline ends. This chain's CDR3 is CASRTASETQYF. CDR3 nucleotides: TGTGCCAGCAGGACAGCTTCAGAGACCCAGTACTTC.

This clonotype was recorded many times. The J gene is TRBJ2-1, the V gene TRBV6-5, with D possibly being TRBD1 (5 bases). The germline V and J ends were trimmed by 0 bases and 1 base, with 7 bases remaining between them. Per germline, CDR1 MNHEY and CDR2 SVGAGI. CDR3 size: 15 residues. As DNA, the CDR3 is TGTGCCAGCAGTTACTCTCAGGGATCCTACAATGAGCAGTTCTTC. It translates to CASSYSQGSYNEQFF.

This clonotype occurred many times. This sequence joins TRBV29-1 and TRBJ2-7; TRBD2 aligns across 9 bases. Germline-derived CDR1 and CDR2 are SQVTM and ANQGSEA. The CDR3 is 13 amino acids. After removal of 4 bases from V and 3 bases from J, the junction contained 4 bases not matched to a gene. This chain's CDR3 is CSVVAGAGYEQYF. CDR3 coding DNA: TGCAGCGTTGTAGCGGGAGCGGGCTACGAGCAGTACTTC.

This chain links TRBV30 with TRBJ1-2; 7 positions match TRBD1. V gave up 2 bases and J gave up 1 base; unmatched junction bases: 7. There are 15 residues in the CDR3. Germline assignment: CDR1 GTSNPN and CDR2 SVGIG (reference sequence). CDR3 region: CAWSPTGKRNYGYTF. The CDR3 DNA reads TGTGCCTGGAGTCCGACAGGGAAACGTAACTATGGCTACACCTTC.

This clonotype was observed many times. The chain recombines TRBV6-5 with TRBJ2-3, with a possible D match to TRBD1 (6 bases). Germline values: CDR1 MNHEY, CDR2 SVGAGI. Trimming cost V 4 bases and J 1 base, with 9 bases left between them. This CDR3 region has 14 residues. The CDR3 nucleotides read TGTGCCAGCAGTTTGAACAGGGGCACAGATACGCAGTATTTT. Translated: CASSLNRGTDTQYF.